Included here is one T cell receptor (beta chain) sequence, with context. These data belong to a study of cytomegalovirus exposure and HLA in healthy donors. Germline CDR1 reads MNHEY; CDR2 reads SVGAGI. This CDR3 is built from 14 residues. Trimming left V 4 bases short and J 5 bases short, with 14 bases between. PCR used 60 Vbeta primers and 13 Jbeta primers. The protocol was immunoSEQ multiplex PCR, while the TCRdb copy is restricted to in-frame clones and leaves out a portion. The profile shows 100,000 to 150,000 clones, roughly 80% of them singletons. The V and J genes are TRBV6-5 and TRBJ1-1, with a possible D match to TRBD1 (5 bases). This receptor was identified in a female donor in good health and CMV-seronegative. What was sequenced was PBMCs. The CDR3 is CASSFRADGTEAFF. The CDR3 region has the DNA TGTGCCAGCAGTTTCAGGGCCGACGGGACTGAAGCTTTCTTT.